The 19 T cell receptor beta chains below all came from one sample that was sequenced in a study of shared clonotypes between healthy human individuals (dated by TCRdb to 2018 to 2020). The receptor library was made with the immunoSEQ multiplex PCR assay. TCRdb provides this immuneACCESS table in a form limited to in-frame rearrangements. Some clones are lacking; in checked studies, under half of them reflect an unresolved V gene, and why the rest are absent is not known. The sample data list 2 million to 2.5 million clones, and nearly 97% of these were observed just once. The ten most abundant clones make up 0.13% of the sample. The sequenced sample consisted of naive CD4+ T cells sorted from blood. The cell subset or site label for this specimen denotes: CD45RA+ positively selected. The receptor set was obtained from a man younger than 30 in good health.

As to this clone: Compared with germline, one end of the junction differs, possibly owing to a read error. This sample also contains other DNA sequences that code for the same CDR3. This sequence joins TRBV6-5 and TRBJ1-6; 10 bases are shared with TRBD1. Germline V gene sequence: CDR1 MNHEY, CDR2 SVGAGI. This CDR3 region has 14 residues. The CDR3 sequence is CASRVGTGVSPLHF. The CDR3 coding sequence is TGTGCCAGCAGGGTTGGGACAGGGGTATCACCCCTCCACTTC.

The chain employs TRBV27 and TRBJ2-1, with D perhaps TRBD1 (6 bases). V lost 5 bases and J lost 7, with 21 bases in between. The CDR3 is made up of 16 amino acids. CDR1 MNHEY and CDR2 SMNVEV come from the germline V gene (reference sequence). In nucleotides, the CDR3 is TGTGCCAGCAGTCCAGGGACAATCCCGCTCGGGAATGAGCAGTTCTTC. Protein product: CASSPGTIPLGNEQFF.

Comments on this clone: This sample includes further DNA sequences coding for the same CDR3. The rearrangement links TRBV30 to TRBJ2-2, with D perhaps TRBD1 (6 bases). The CDR3 totals 14 residues. Germline assignment: CDR1 GTSNPN and CDR2 SVGIG (reference sequence). With 0 bases removed from V and 4 bases from J, the gap between germline ends came to 9 bases. The CDR3 reads CAWSVQGATGELFF. The DNA for the CDR3 is TGTGCCTGGAGTGTACAGGGTGCCACCGGGGAGCTGTTTTTT.

Details on this clone: The junction differs from germline at one of its ends, possibly a read error. This sequence joins TRBV6-5 and TRBJ1-2; TRBD1 agrees at 7 bases. The CDR3 has 12 amino acids. Germline CDR1 and CDR2: MNHEY and SVGAGI. This chain's CDR3 is CASSYLQGSPTF. The CDR3 DNA follows: TGTGCCAGCAGTTACTTACAGGGGTCGCCTACATTC.

Here the CDR3 reads CASSEFGGSGSPLHF. The CDR3 nucleotides read TGTGCCAGCAGTGAATTCGGGGGTTCGGGTTCACCCCTCCACTTT. This chain joins TRBV6-1 and TRBJ1-6, with D possibly being TRBD1 (5 bases). The CDR3 sequence is 15 residues long. Trimming pared 2 bases from V and 9 bases from J, leaving 14 bases between. CDR1 and CDR2 from the germline V gene are MNHNS and SASEGT.

The J gene is TRBJ2-7, the V gene TRBV6-6; no clear D gene. V lost 2 bases and J 3 bases, leaving 8 bases between the germline ends. The germline gives CDR1 MNHNY, CDR2 SVGAGI (reference sequence). This CDR3 has 13 amino acids. CDR3: CASSYSDNYEQYF. The DNA for the CDR3 is TGTGCCAGCAGTTACAGTGACAACTACGAGCAGTACTTC.

Points on this clone: The same CDR3 can be traced to other DNA sequences in this sample. This chain uses TRBV7-3 with TRBJ2-3; no reliable D call. Looked up from germline, CDR1 is SGHTA and CDR2 is FQGTGA. Between the trimmed V and J ends, which lost 0 bases and 3 bases, there was a span of 4 bases. The CDR3 consists of 13 residues. CDR3 region: CASSLTGTDTQYF. Here the CDR3 DNA reads TGTGCCAGCAGCTTAACGGGTACAGATACGCAGTATTTT.

V is TRBV21-1 and J is TRBJ2-7; the D segment call TRBD1 is taken from the table without a DNA check. TRBV21-1 is tagged as a pseudogene. The CDR3 covers 14 residues. CDR3 coding DNA: TGTGCCAGCAGCAAACGGGACAGGGCGTGCGAGCAGTACTTC. It is translated as CASSKRDRACEQYF.

The V call is TRBV6-1, the J call TRBJ1-5, with TRBD1 as a possible D gene (6 bases). There are 14 residues in the CDR3. Germline V gene lookup returns CDR1 MNHNS and CDR2 SASEGT. V was clipped by 0 bases and J by 11 bases, with 14 bases between them. The CDR3 spells CASSEAGGAVSQHF. Here the CDR3 DNA reads TGTGCCAGCAGTGAAGCGGGGGGGGCTGTGTCCCAGCATTTT.

This clone has just one count. V is TRBV6-5 and J is TRBJ1-6; D is possibly TRBD1 (6 bases). The germline V and J ends were trimmed by 4 bases and 0 bases, with 7 bases remaining between them. The CDR3 length is 15 residues. Germline values: CDR1 MNHEY, CDR2 SVGAGI. The CDR3 is CASSSGDSYNSPLHF. In nucleotides, the CDR3 is TGTGCCAGCAGTTCAGGGGACTCCTATAATTCACCCCTCCACTTT.

The rearrangement uses TRBV6-1 and TRBJ2-7; D gene ambiguous. The CDR3 sequence is 14 residues long. V lost 1 base to trimming and J lost 3 bases, with 10 bases between them. The germline V gene encodes CDR1 MNHNS and CDR2 SASEGT. The CDR3 loop is CASSEGWQVYEQYF. The CDR3, as DNA: TGTGCCAGCAGTGAAGGGTGGCAGGTCTACGAGCAGTACTTC.

The chain uses TRBV27 and TRBJ2-7; TRBD2 aligns across 9 bases. The trim removed 5 bases at V and 4 bases at J, leaving 9 bases unmatched. The germline gives CDR1 MNHEY, CDR2 SMNVEV (reference sequence). There are 15 residues in the CDR3. The CDR3 nucleotides read TGTGCCAGCAGTCCCGCGGGGGGGTTGGAATACGAGCAGTACTTC. This sequence encodes CASSPAGGLEYEQYF.

This clone has just a few counts. The V gene is TRBV30, the J gene TRBJ1-1; a weak D match, TRBD1 (6 bases). This CDR3 comprises 12 residues. Per germline, CDR1 GTSNPN and CDR2 SVGIG (reference sequence). Trimming took off 1 base at V and 5 bases at J, with 8 bases between the two ends. The CDR3, as DNA: TGTGCCTGGAGTGACAGGGAGACTGAAGCTTTCTTT. This encodes CAWSDRETEAFF.

J is TRBJ1-3 and V is TRBV10-3, with 7 bases that match TRBD1. CDR1 and CDR2 from the germline V gene are ENHRY and SYGVKD. The CDR3 totals 14 residues. V lost 7 bases, J lost 2 bases, and 5 bases stayed unmatched. The chain's CDR3 is CAITEQGTGNTIYF. The CDR3 DNA reads TGTGCCATCACTGAACAGGGGACTGGAAACACCATATATTTT.

Comment on this clone: Additional DNA sequences in this sample encode the identical CDR3. The V gene is TRBV18, the J gene TRBJ1-5; D call uncertain. The V end lost 1 base, the J end lost 6 bases, and 10 bases lay between the germline ends. Germline CDR1 KGHSH, CDR2 LQKENI. This CDR3 has 14 amino acids. This CDR3 is CASSPQGSGQPQHF. The CDR3, as DNA: TGTGCCAGCTCACCACAGGGTTCGGGTCAGCCCCAGCATTTT.

The genes are TRBV28 and TRBJ1-6; 12 bases are shared with TRBD1. With V trimmed by 6 bases and J by 8 bases, 8 bases remained unmatched. The V gene's germline CDR1 is MDHEN and CDR2 SYDVKM. The CDR3 consists of 16 residues. CDR3 sequence reads: CASSRDRGLWYSPLHF. Here the CDR3 DNA reads TGTGCCAGCAGCCGGGACAGGGGGCTATGGTATTCACCCCTCCACTTT.

Note on this clone: A read error may account for a junction end that differs from germline. J is TRBJ2-5 and V is TRBV7-7, with 11 bases matching TRBD2. The length of the CDR3 is 13 residues. Germline loops: CDR1 SSHAT, CDR2 FNYEAQ (reference sequence). The CDR3 coding sequence is TGTGCTAGCAGCACTAGCGGGGGACAGACCCAGTACTTC. It translates to CASSTSGGQTQYF.

The chain joins TRBV18 to TRBJ2-7; possible D gene TRBD1, 6 bases. Trimming took off 1 base at V and 2 bases at J, with 9 bases between the two ends. The germline V gene encodes CDR1 KGHSH and CDR2 LQKENI. The CDR3 is made up of 14 amino acids. CDR3 protein: CASSPRGQPYEQYF. CDR3 coding DNA: TGTGCCAGCTCACCACGGGGACAACCCTACGAGCAGTACTTC.

This chain connects TRBV6-1 to TRBJ1-6; D possibly corresponds to TRBD1 (6 bases). The V gene's germline CDR1 is MNHNS and CDR2 SASEGT. The germline V and J ends were trimmed by 6 bases and 5 bases, with 8 bases remaining between them. The CDR3 sequence is 13 residues long. The CDR3 coding sequence is TGTGCCAGCAGCGACAGGAATAATTCACCCCTCCACTTT. Translating it yields CASSDRNNSPLHF.